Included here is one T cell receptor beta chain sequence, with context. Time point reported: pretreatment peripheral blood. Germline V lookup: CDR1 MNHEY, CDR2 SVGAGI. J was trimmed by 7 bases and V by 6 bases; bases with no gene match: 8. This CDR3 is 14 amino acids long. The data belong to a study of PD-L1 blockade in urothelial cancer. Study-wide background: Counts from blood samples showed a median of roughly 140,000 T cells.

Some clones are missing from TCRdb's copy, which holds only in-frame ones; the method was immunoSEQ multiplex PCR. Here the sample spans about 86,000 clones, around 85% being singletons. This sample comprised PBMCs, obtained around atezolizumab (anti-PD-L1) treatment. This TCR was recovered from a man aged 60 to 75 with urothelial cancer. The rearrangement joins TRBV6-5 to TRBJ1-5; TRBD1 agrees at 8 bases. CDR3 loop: CASRAQGAGQPQHF. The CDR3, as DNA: TGTGCCAGCAGGGCCCAGGGGGCTGGCCAGCCCCAGCATTTT.